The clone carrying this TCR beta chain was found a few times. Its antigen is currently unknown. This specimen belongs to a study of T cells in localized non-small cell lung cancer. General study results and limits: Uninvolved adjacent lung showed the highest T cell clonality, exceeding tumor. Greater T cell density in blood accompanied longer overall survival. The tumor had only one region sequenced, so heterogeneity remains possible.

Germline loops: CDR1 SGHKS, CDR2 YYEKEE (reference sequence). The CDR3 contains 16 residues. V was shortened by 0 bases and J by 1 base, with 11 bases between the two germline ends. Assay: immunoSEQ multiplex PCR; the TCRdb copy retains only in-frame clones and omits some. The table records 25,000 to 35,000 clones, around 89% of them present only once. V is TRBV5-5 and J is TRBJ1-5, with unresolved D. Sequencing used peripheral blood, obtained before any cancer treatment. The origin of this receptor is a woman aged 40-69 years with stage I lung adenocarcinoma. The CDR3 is CASSLGWQFSNQPQHF. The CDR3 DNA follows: TGTGCCAGCAGCTTGGGGTGGCAGTTCAGCAATCAGCCCCAGCATTTT.